Each of the 21 T cell receptor beta chains below was sequenced from the same sample in a study of cytomegalovirus exposure and HLA in healthy donors. The assay was immunoSEQ multiplex PCR, and TCRdb's table has in-frame clones only and misses some. The table records roughly 150,000 clones, more than 75% of them present only once. Sequences were obtained from PBMCs. The receptors shown here come from a man in his late teens or twenties in good health and CMV-seronegative.

The gene calls are TRBV25-1 and TRBJ2-1; D unclear. Trimming pared 7 bases from V and 0 bases from J, leaving 7 bases between. CDR1 and CDR2 (germline): MGHDK, SYGVNS. The CDR3 loop spans 13 amino acids. DNA for the CDR3: TGTGCCAGCAAGCCAAGCTCCTACAATGAGCAGTTCTTC. Protein product: CASKPSSYNEQFF.

There are a few counts of this clone. The rearrangement uses TRBV6-1 and TRBJ1-5, with no clear D. The germline V gene encodes CDR1 MNHNS and CDR2 SASEGT. The CDR3 runs 15 residues. V lost 5 bases, J lost 2 bases, and 13 bases lay in between. This chain's CDR3 is CASSSVDMGNQPQHF. CDR3 nucleotides: TGTGCCAGCAGTAGTGTTGACATGGGCAATCAGCCCCAGCATTTT.

The chain recombines TRBV7-2 with TRBJ2-7; 7 bases line up with TRBD1. V was pared by 5 bases and J by 3 bases, with 10 bases of the junction left unmatched. CDR1 SGHTA and CDR2 FQGNSA come from the germline V gene. The length of the CDR3 is 15 residues. CDR3 DNA sequence: TGTGCCAGCAGCCTCACCCGGGGACAGAGCTACGAGCAGTACTTC. It translates to CASSLTRGQSYEQYF. The whole variable domain, remainder taken from reference TRBV7-2 and TRBJ2-7, is GAGVSQSPSNKVTEKGKDVELRCDPISGHTALYWYRQSLGQGLEFLIYFQGNSAPDKSGLPSDRFSAERTGGSVSTLTIQRTQQEDSAVYLCASSLTRGQSYEQYFGPGTRLTVT.

V gene TRBV6-1 combines with J gene TRBJ1-5, with D possibly TRBD1 on 5 matching bases. Germline-derived CDR1 and CDR2 are MNHNS and SASEGT. The CDR3 runs 15 residues. The germline V and J ends were trimmed by 8 bases and 4 bases, with 18 bases remaining between them. CDR3 bases: TGTGCCAGCTGGGAGGCCAGGGTACGGAATCAGCCCCAGCATTTT. The encoded protein is CASWEARVRNQPQHF.

This chain connects TRBV4-2 to TRBJ2-5; D call uncertain. V lost 0 bases and J lost 3, with 8 bases in between. Germline V gives CDR1 LGHNA, CDR2 YNFKEQ. The CDR3 totals 14 residues. The CDR3: CASSQEGQEETQYF. As DNA, the CDR3 is TGTGCCAGCAGCCAAGAGGGCCAGGAAGAGACCCAGTACTTC.

The genes are TRBV28 and TRBJ1-4; maybe TRBD1 (6 bases). Looked up from germline, CDR1 is MDHEN and CDR2 is SYDVKM. The V gene lost 2 bases and the J gene lost 8 bases, with 12 bases spanning the gap. The CDR3 covers 14 residues. The CDR3 nucleotides are TGTGCCAGCAGTTTACTCGGGGGGGGCGAAAAACTGTTTTTT. Its protein is CASSLLGGGEKLFF.

The J gene is TRBJ2-6, the V gene TRBV4-2; 7 positions agree with TRBD1. The CDR3 length is 17 residues. Germline V gene sequence: CDR1 LGHNA, CDR2 YNFKEQ. Trimming cost V 4 bases and J 0 bases; bases outside gene matches: 6. The CDR3 nucleotides read TGTGCCAGCAGCCTACCGGGACAGAGCTCTGGGGCCAACGTCCTGACTTTC. Translating it yields CASSLPGQSSGANVLTF.

The chain carries TRBV27 and TRBJ2-7; D gene unclear. Germline lookup yields CDR1 MNHEY and CDR2 SMNVEV (reference sequence). The CDR3 sequence is 14 residues long. The ends were cut back, 3 bases at V and 0 bases at J, with 9 bases in the middle. The CDR3 DNA reads TGTGCCAGCAGTTTCGGTCTATTCTCCTACGAGCAGTACTTC. This encodes CASSFGLFSYEQYF.

V usage is TRBV7-6 and J usage is TRBJ2-2; D perhaps matches TRBD1 (6 bases). Germline assignment: CDR1 SGHVS and CDR2 FNYEAQ. V shed 5 bases and J shed 6 bases, with 13 bases lying between them. This CDR3 is built from 14 residues. CDR3 sequence reads: CASSERPGAGELFF. CDR3 DNA: TGTGCCAGCAGCGAACGACCAGGGGCCGGGGAGCTGTTTTTT.

The rearrangement links TRBV5-4 to TRBJ1-5; D possibly corresponds to TRBD1 (6 bases). Germline V gene lookup returns CDR1 SGHNT and CDR2 YYREEE (reference sequence). The length of the CDR3 is 14 residues. The germline V and J ends were trimmed by 3 bases and 4 bases, with 11 bases remaining between them. The CDR3 sequence: CASSWGGANQPQHF. In DNA, the CDR3 is TGTGCCAGCAGCTGGGGGGGGGCAAATCAGCCCCAGCATTTT.

The gene calls are TRBV19 and TRBJ2-7; TRBD2 matches at 7 bases. Trimming cost V 5 bases and J 3 bases; bases outside gene matches: 10. CDR1 LNHDA and CDR2 SQIVND come from the germline V gene (reference sequence). This CDR3 spans 15 amino acids. CDR3 DNA sequence: TGTGCCAGTAGTTCCTCTGGGGCGGGGGTCTACGAGCAGTACTTC. This translates into CASSSSGAGVYEQYF.

V gene TRBV28 combines with J gene TRBJ1-6; perhaps TRBD1 as D (6 bases). V was clipped by 5 bases and J by 9 bases, with 17 bases between them. The CDR3 has 15 residues. The germline CDR1 and CDR2 sequences are MDHEN and SYDVKM. The CDR3 DNA is TGTGCCAGCAGTCGCCAGGGGATAAGGAGTTCACCCCTCCACTTT. Protein: CASSRQGIRSSPLHF.

This sequence joins TRBV27 and TRBJ1-6; 8 nucleotides line up with TRBD1. CDR3 length: 18 residues. Looked up from germline, CDR1 is MNHEY and CDR2 is SMNVEV (reference sequence). Trimming took 7 bases from V and 0 from J; bases not matched to a gene: 11. The CDR3 region is CASTNRGQAASYNSPLHF. The CDR3 DNA is TGTGCCAGCACAAACAGGGGACAGGCTGCCTCCTATAATTCACCCCTCCACTTT.

The chain recombines TRBV6-5 with TRBJ2-7, with 10 bases lining up with TRBD1. CDR1 and CDR2 from the germline V gene are MNHEY and SVGAGI. This CDR3 region has 15 residues. J was trimmed by 2 bases and V by 2 bases; bases with no gene match: 3. Here the CDR3 reads CASSYEGQGPYEQYF. Written as DNA, the CDR3 is TGTGCCAGCAGTTACGAGGGACAGGGGCCCTACGAGCAGTACTTC.

The chain has TRBV6-5 and TRBJ1-5, with D unclear. V was trimmed by 2 bases and J by 5 bases, leaving 7 bases between them. Germline V CDR1 and CDR2: MNHEY, SVGAGI. The length of the CDR3 is 13 residues. The CDR3 is CASSYMRDQPQHF. CDR3 in DNA: TGTGCCAGCAGTTACATGAGGGATCAGCCCCAGCATTTT.

This rearrangement joins TRBV29-1 to TRBJ2-1; 10 positions match TRBD1. The CDR3 totals 15 residues. Germline V gives CDR1 SQVTM, CDR2 ANQGSEA. The ends lost 3 bases at V and 2 bases at J; junction bases unmatched: 4. The CDR3 bases are TGCAGCGTTGATGTAGGACAGGGGGCCTACAATGAGCAGTTCTTC. The encoded protein is CSVDVGQGAYNEQFF.

The chain uses TRBV6-5 and TRBJ1-1; 7 bases match TRBD1. V lost 6 bases, J lost 0 bases, and 7 bases stayed unmatched. CDR1 MNHEY and CDR2 SVGAGI come from the germline V gene. CDR3 length: 15 residues. The CDR3 is CASSVQGSLNTEAFF. The CDR3 DNA is TGTGCCAGCAGCGTACAGGGGTCCCTGAACACTGAAGCTTTCTTT.

The gene calls are TRBV14 and TRBJ1-2; D not certain. Trimming stripped 4 bases from V and 8 bases from J, with 17 bases between. This CDR3 has 14 residues. From germline, CDR1 is SGHDN and CDR2 FVKESK. The CDR3 loop reads CASSPWSAGRGYTF. The CDR3 nucleotides read TGTGCCAGCAGCCCCTGGTCGGCAGGTCGAGGCTACACCTTC.

The chain employs TRBV6-6 and TRBJ2-1; 10 positions match TRBD1. V dropped 7 bases and J dropped 9; count of bases not matched to a gene: 3. This CDR3 comprises 12 residues. Germline-derived CDR1 and CDR2 are MNHNY and SVGAGI (reference sequence). CDR3 sequence (DNA): TGTGCCAGCACCGGGACAGGGGTTGAGCAGTTCTTC. Amino acid sequence: CASTGTGVEQFF.

This chain joins TRBV2 and TRBJ1-5; D is perhaps TRBD1 (6 bases). V dropped 4 bases and J dropped 3 bases, with 22 bases sitting between them. CDR3 length: 18 residues. The germline V gene encodes CDR1 SNHLY and CDR2 FYNNEI. CDR3 DNA: TGTGCCAGCAGTGTACCCCAGGGGCAAGGAGTCCTCAATCAGCCCCAGCATTTT. Amino acid sequence: CASSVPQGQGVLNQPQHF. Full variable domain (missing parts from reference TRBV2 and TRBJ1-5): EPEVTQTPSHQVTQMGQEVILRCVPISNHLYFYWYRQILGQKVEFLVSFYNNEISEKSEIFDDQFSVERPDGSNFTLKIRSTKLEDSAMYFCASSVPQGQGVLNQPQHFGDGTRLSIL.

The chain is built from TRBV4-1 and TRBJ1-1; 9 positions agree with TRBD1. After removal of 4 bases from V and 3 bases from J, the junction contained 6 bases not matched to a gene. The CDR3 is made up of 15 amino acids. Germline lookup yields CDR1 MGHRA and CDR2 YSYEKL. The CDR3 protein is CASSLLGQGDTEAFF. The CDR3 DNA sequence: TGCGCCAGCAGCCTCCTGGGACAGGGTGACACTGAAGCTTTCTTT.